This entry is about one TCR beta chain. Its matching antigen is unknown. The CDR3 loop spans 14 amino acids. J was trimmed by 3 bases and V by 3 bases; bases with no gene match: 2. Per germline, CDR1 SEHNR and CDR2 FQNEAQ (reference sequence). Sequencing was performed with immunoSEQ multiplex PCR; in TCRdb, only in-frame clones are kept and a portion is missing. Seen here are around 110,000 clones, 88% observed once, and the top ten hold 1.5% to 2%. The sample is drawn from a study of cytomegalovirus exposure and HLA in healthy donors. In the study overall: It was reported in a later analysis that the roughly 120 validation repertoires used the same platform as the 650 to 800 first-cohort repertoires.

Regarding the study as a whole: There were 150 to 200 TCR beta chains listed as cytomegalovirus-associated. Through in vitro validation, a few CMV-associated chains were shown to be specific for CMV antigens. Most TCR sequences were rare, but some public TCRs occurred in many donors.

The sequencing input was PBMCs. This TCR came from a woman aged 18 to 35 in good health and CMV-seropositive. The chain employs TRBV7-9 and TRBJ2-7; 10 bases map to TRBD1. The CDR3 loop reads CASSLGQGLYEQYF. The DNA for the CDR3 is TGTGCCAGCAGCTTGGGACAGGGGCTCTACGAGCAGTACTTC.